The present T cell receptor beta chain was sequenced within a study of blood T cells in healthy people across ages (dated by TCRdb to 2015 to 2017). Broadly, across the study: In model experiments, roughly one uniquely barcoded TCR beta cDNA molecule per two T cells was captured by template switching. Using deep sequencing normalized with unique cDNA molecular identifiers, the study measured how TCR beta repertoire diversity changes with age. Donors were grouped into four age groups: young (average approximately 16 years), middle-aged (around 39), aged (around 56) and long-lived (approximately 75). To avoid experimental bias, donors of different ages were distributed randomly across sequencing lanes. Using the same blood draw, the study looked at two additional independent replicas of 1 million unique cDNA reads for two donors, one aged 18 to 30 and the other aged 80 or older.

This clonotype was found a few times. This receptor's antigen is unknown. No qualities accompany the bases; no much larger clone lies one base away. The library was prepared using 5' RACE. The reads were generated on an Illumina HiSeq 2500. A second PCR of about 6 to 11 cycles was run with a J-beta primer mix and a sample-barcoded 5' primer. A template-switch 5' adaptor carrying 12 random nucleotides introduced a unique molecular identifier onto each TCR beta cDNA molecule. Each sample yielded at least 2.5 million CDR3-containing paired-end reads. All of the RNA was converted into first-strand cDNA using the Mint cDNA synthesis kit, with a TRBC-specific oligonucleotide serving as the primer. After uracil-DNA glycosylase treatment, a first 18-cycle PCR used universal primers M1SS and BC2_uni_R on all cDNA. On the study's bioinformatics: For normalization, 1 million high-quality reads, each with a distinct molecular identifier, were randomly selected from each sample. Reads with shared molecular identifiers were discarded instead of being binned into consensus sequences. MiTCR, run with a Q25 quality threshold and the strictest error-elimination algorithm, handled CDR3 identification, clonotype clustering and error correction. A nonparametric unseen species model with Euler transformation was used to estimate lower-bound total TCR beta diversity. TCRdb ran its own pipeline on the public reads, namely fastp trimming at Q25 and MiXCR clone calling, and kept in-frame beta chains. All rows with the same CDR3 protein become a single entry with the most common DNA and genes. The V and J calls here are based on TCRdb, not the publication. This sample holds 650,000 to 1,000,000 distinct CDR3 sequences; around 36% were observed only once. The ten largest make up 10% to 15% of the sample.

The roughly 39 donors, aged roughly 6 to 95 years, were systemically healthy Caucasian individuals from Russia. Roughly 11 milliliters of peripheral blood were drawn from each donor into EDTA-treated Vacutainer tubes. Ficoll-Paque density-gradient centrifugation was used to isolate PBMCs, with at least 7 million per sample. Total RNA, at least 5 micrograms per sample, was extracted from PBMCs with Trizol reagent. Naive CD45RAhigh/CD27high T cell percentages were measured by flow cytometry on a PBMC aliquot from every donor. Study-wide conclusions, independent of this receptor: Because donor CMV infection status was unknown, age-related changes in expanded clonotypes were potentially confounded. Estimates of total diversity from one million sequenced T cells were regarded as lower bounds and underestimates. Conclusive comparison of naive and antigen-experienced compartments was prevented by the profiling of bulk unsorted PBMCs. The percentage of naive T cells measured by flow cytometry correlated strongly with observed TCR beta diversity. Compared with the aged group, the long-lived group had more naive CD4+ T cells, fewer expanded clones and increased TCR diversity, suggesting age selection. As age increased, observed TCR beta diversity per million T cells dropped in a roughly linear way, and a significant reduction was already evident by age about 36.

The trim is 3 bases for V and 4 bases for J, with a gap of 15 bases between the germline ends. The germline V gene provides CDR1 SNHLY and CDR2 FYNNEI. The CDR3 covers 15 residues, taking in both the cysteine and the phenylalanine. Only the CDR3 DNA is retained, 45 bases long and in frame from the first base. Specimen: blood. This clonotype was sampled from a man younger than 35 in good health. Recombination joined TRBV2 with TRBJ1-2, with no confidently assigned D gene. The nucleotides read TGTGCCAGCAGTGATATGGGCACCGAGTTCTATGGCTACACCTTC. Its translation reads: CASSDMGTEFYGYTF.